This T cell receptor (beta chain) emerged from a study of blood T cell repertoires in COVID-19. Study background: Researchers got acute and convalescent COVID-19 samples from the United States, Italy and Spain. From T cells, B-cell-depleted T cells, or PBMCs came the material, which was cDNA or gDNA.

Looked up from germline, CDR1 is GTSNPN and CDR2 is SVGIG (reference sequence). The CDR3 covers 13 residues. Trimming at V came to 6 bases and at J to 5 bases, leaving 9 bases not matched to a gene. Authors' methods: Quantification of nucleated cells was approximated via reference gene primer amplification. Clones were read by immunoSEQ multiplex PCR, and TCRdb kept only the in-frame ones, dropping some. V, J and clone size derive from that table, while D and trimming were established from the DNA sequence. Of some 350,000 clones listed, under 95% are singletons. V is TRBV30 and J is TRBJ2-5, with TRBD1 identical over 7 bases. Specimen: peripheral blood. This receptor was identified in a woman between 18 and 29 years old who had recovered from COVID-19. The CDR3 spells CACNRGPGETQYF. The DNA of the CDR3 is TGTGCCTGCAACAGGGGCCCGGGGGAGACCCAGTACTTC.